This is a list of T cell receptor beta chains from one sample in a study of regulatory T cells in long-lasting Graves disease. Each CDR3 protein is one row after TCRdb ran MiXCR on the multiplex PCR reads. The repertoire includes over 500,000 distinct CDR3 sequences, about 15% of them detected once, and approximately 20% sits in the top ten. This sample also belongs to another study, concerning T cells in Graves' hyperthyroidism and ophthalmopathy.

Sequencing was performed on peripheral blood mononuclear cells (PBMCs), taken at new diagnosis, from a patient treated with antithyroid drugs. The receptors were gathered from a woman under 40 with Graves disease. Both conserved end residues are part of each CDR3. Fields, in order: D gene, V gene, clone size, J gene, CDR3 protein, CDR3 DNA. A D gene is named only where the DNA matches it firmly. Rows may omit the clone size; those that give it use once, few, many or a size class.

TRBD1	TRBV5-1	many	TRBJ2-7	CASSLGQGVFSYEQYF	TGCGCCAGCAGCCTGGGACAGGGGGTGTTCTCCTACGAGCAGTACTTC
-	TRBV6-2/TRBV6-3	-	TRBJ2-7	CASSYGGWREEQYF	TGTGCCAGCAGTTACGGGGGGTGGCGGGAAGAGCAGTACTTC
-	TRBV20-1	many	TRBJ1-2	CSARTRDRDGYTF	TGCAGTGCTCGAACCCGGGACCGGGATGGCTACACCTTC
TRBD2	TRBV19	-	TRBJ2-1	CASSRSSGLAGYEQFF	TGTGCCAGTAGTAGGAGCTCAGGACTAGCGGGATATGAGCAGTTCTTC
TRBD1	TRBV9	few	TRBJ2-7	CASSLRGDRFYEQYF	TGTGCCAGCAGCCTTAGAGGGGACAGGTTCTACGAGCAGTACTTC
TRBD2	TRBV11-1	-	TRBJ2-5	CASSSASSGIGMRETQYF	TGTGCCAGCAGCTCCGCATCTAGCGGGATAGGGATGCGGGAGACCCAGTACTTC
-	TRBV2	many	TRBJ1-1	CASGDPLYTEAFF	TGTGCCAGCGGGGATCCACTCTACACTGAAGCTTTCTTT
-	TRBV28	few	TRBJ1-4	CASSLWPNEKLFF	TGTGCCAGCAGTTTGTGGCCAAATGAAAAACTGTTTTTT
-	TRBV29-1	many	TRBJ1-2	CSVEVGGRGYGYTF	TGCAGCGTTGAAGTCGGGGGGAGAGGCTATGGCTACACCTTC
-	TRBV20-1	-	TRBJ2-4	CSATSRDSSAKNIQYF	TGCAGTGCTACAAGTCGGGACTCTTCAGCCAAAAACATTCAGTACTTC
-	TRBV7-8	many	TRBJ2-1	CASTPVYEQFF	TGTGCCAGCACTCCAGTTTATGAGCAGTTCTTC
-	TRBV24-1	few	TRBJ1-1	CATRDVSNTEAFF	TGTGCCACCAGGGACGTGAGTAACACTGAAGCTTTCTTT
-	TRBV6-2/TRBV6-3	many	TRBJ1-1	CAGRTENTEAFF	TGTGCCGGTAGGACAGAGAACACTGAAGCTTTCTTT
TRBD2	TRBV5-1	few	TRBJ2-1	CASSFPSGSSYNEQFF	TGCGCCAGCAGCTTCCCTAGCGGCAGCTCCTACAATGAGCAGTTCTTC
TRBD2	TRBV6-2/TRBV6-3	few	TRBJ2-1	CASSSGGRAYNEQFF	TGTGCCAGCAGTTCGGGGGGGAGGGCCTACAATGAGCAGTTCTTC
-	TRBV6-1	many	TRBJ2-7	CASSSYRVYEQYF	TGTGCCAGCAGCAGCTACAGGGTTTACGAGCAGTACTTC
TRBD1	TRBV24-1	-	TRBJ2-2	CATESAGTGTGELFF	TGTGCCACCGAAAGTGCCGGGACAGGGACCGGGGAGCTGTTTTTT
TRBD2	TRBV2	many	TRBJ2-5	CASSQLAGQETQYF	TGTGCCAGCAGCCAACTAGCGGGGCAAGAGACCCAGTACTTC
-	TRBV20-1	many	TRBJ2-3	CSARDDAGTDPNTQYF	TGCAGTGCTAGAGATGACGCGGGGACCGACCCAAATACGCAGTATTTT
-	TRBV20-1	many	TRBJ1-5	CSAKVQTYSNQPQHF	TGCAGTGCTAAAGTACAGACCTATAGCAATCAGCCCCAGCATTTT
TRBD1	TRBV18	-	TRBJ1-2	CASSPPGTDYYGYTF	TGTGCCAGCTCACCACCGGGGACAGACTACTATGGCTACACCTTC
TRBD2	TRBV28	many	TRBJ2-7	CASILASGDYEQYF	TGTGCCAGCATCCTGGCTAGCGGTGACTACGAGCAGTACTTC
-	TRBV5-1	-	TRBJ2-7	CASSLEAASYEQYF	TGCGCCAGCAGCTTGGAGGCAGCAAGCTACGAGCAGTACTTC
-	TRBV5-1	-	TRBJ1-1	CASSSGHPNTEAFF	TGCGCCAGCAGCTCTGGACACCCGAACACTGAAGCTTTCTTT
TRBD1	TRBV19	many	TRBJ1-1	CASSTGVLPDEAFF	TGTGCCAGTTCTACAGGGGTCCTCCCGGATGAAGCTTTCTTT
-	TRBV7-9	once	TRBJ1-3	CASTLVGTGNTIYF	TGTGCCAGCACCTTAGTGGGCACTGGAAACACCATATATTTT
-	TRBV3-1	many	TRBJ2-1	CASSQEGLGAQFF	TGTGCCAGCAGCCAAGAAGGTTTGGGGGCACAGTTCTTC
-	TRBV30	-	TRBJ2-2	CASPVRAAGELFF	TGTGCCTCCCCCGTGAGAGCGGCCGGGGAGCTGTTTTTT
TRBD2	TRBV2	once	TRBJ2-3	CATLAGITDTQYF	TGTGCCACCCTAGCGGGTATAACAGATACGCAGTATTTT
TRBD2	TRBV24-1	-	TRBJ2-2	CAISPLAGGSRELFF	TGTGCCATCAGTCCTCTAGCGGGAGGATCTCGGGAGCTGTTTTTT
TRBD2	TRBV27	many	TRBJ2-7	CASARAGVKEQYF	TGTGCCAGCGCTAGAGCGGGAGTTAAAGAGCAGTACTTC
-	TRBV28	many	TRBJ2-5	CASSGGPDSLKETQYF	TGTGCCAGCAGTGGAGGGCCGGACTCCCTGAAAGAGACCCAGTACTTC
TRBD1	TRBV20-1	few	TRBJ2-2	CSAITGTGGGELFF	TGCAGTGCTATAACCGGGACAGGGGGCGGGGAGCTGTTTTTT
TRBD2	TRBV7-9	many	TRBJ2-2	CASSPPGLASGELFF	TGTGCCAGCAGCCCGCCGGGACTAGCCTCCGGGGAGCTGTTTTTT
-	TRBV28	many	TRBJ2-3	CASSLEGSGTDTQYF	TGTGCCAGCAGTTTGGAAGGATCGGGCACAGATACGCAGTATTTT
-	TRBV6-5	-	TRBJ2-1	CASSLMWDNNEQFF	TGTGCCAGCAGTTTAATGTGGGATAACAATGAGCAGTTCTTC
-	TRBV7-9	few	TRBJ1-1	CASSLEVQGEAFF	TGTGCCAGCAGCCTAGAAGTCCAGGGTGAAGCTTTCTTT
-	TRBV14	-	TRBJ1-3	CASSQVGIRNTIYF	TGTGCCAGCAGCCAGGTTGGGATTCGAAACACCATATATTTT
-	TRBV20-1	few	TRBJ2-5	CSARDPLTGAETQYF	TGCAGTGCTAGAGATCCATTGACGGGGGCAGAGACCCAGTACTTC
-	TRBV9	-	TRBJ2-3	CASSVEAGFADTQYF	TGTGCCAGCAGCGTAGAGGCCGGGTTCGCAGATACGCAGTATTTT
TRBD1	TRBV20-1	-	TRBJ2-7	CSARDRTGTATLSSYEQYF	TGCAGTGCTAGAGATAGGACCGGGACAGCGACTTTAAGCTCCTACGAGCAGTACTTC
-	TRBV3-1	many	TRBJ1-2	CASSPAGRSYGYTF	TGTGCCAGCAGCCCGGCGGGACGGTCCTATGGCTACACCTTC
TRBD2	TRBV9	few	TRBJ2-2	CASSGLAGGPVSGELFF	TGTGCCAGCAGCGGACTAGCGGGAGGGCCGGTATCCGGGGAGCTGTTTTTT
-	TRBV5-1	many	TRBJ1-2	CASSFRERDYGYTF	TGCGCCAGCAGCTTTAGGGAACGGGACTATGGCTACACCTTC
TRBD1	TRBV2	many	TRBJ2-2	CASIGQGRTGELFF	TGTGCCAGCATTGGACAGGGGAGAACCGGGGAGCTGTTTTTT
-	TRBV12-3/TRBV12-4	many	TRBJ1-1	CASSLVGRATEAFF	TGTGCCAGCAGTTTAGTCGGCCGGGCCACTGAAGCTTTCTTT
-	TRBV12-3/TRBV12-4	many	TRBJ1-6	CASSFGGSYNNSPLHF	TGTGCCAGCAGTTTCGGGGGATCTTATAATAATTCACCCCTCCACTTT
TRBD2	TRBV5-8	-	TRBJ2-7	CASSLAERGPYEQYF	TGTGCCAGCAGCTTGGCCGAGCGGGGACCCTACGAGCAGTACTTC
-	TRBV29-1	many	TRBJ2-7	CSVEKGGGKQYF	TGCAGCGTTGAAAAGGGGGGGGGTAAGCAGTACTTC
TRBD1	TRBV7-2	few	TRBJ1-5	CASSQGINRDRANQPQHF	TGTGCCAGCAGCCAAGGGATAAACCGGGACAGGGCTAATCAGCCCCAGCATTTT
-	TRBV27	many	TRBJ1-1	CASSLVYGGGNTEAFF	TGTGCCAGCAGTTTGGTTTACGGGGGTGGGAACACTGAAGCTTTCTTT
-	TRBV6-1	many	TRBJ1-3	CASSERPAVGSGNTIYF	TGTGCCAGCAGTGAAAGGCCGGCTGTGGGCTCTGGAAACACCATATATTTT
-	TRBV30	-	TRBJ1-1	CAWISGTEAFF	TGTGCCTGGATTTCGGGCACTGAAGCTTTCTTT